These T cell receptor beta chains were read from a single sample in a study of CD8 T cells in Susac syndrome. Using its own MiXCR run on the immunoSEQ multiplex PCR reads, TCRdb lists one record per CDR3 protein. The sample carries more than 100,000 distinct CDR3 sequences, roughly 94% recorded once. Sample: CD8+ T cells from PBMCs. These receptors originate from a human donor with Susac syndrome. Both conserved end residues are part of each CDR3. The D gene is left open where the match is weak. Not all rows give a size; the values are once, few, many and, for expanded clones, a class.

clone_size: NA; v_call: TRBV27; d_call: NA; j_call: TRBJ2-7; cdr3_aa: CASSPSLGQDTYEQYF
clone_size: NA; v_call: TRBV9; d_call: NA; j_call: TRBJ2-1; cdr3_aa: CASSVQGYNEQFF
clone_size: once; v_call: TRBV11-2; d_call: NA; j_call: TRBJ2-5; cdr3_aa: CASSPLISETQYF
clone_size: NA; v_call: TRBV4-2; d_call: NA; j_call: TRBJ2-5; cdr3_aa: CASSQDPGQQETQYF
clone_size: NA; v_call: TRBV9; d_call: TRBD1; j_call: TRBJ1-1; cdr3_aa: CASSAQGAGNTEAFF
clone_size: NA; v_call: TRBV6-2/TRBV6-3; d_call: NA; j_call: TRBJ2-7; cdr3_aa: CASSSTEIYEQYF
clone_size: NA; v_call: TRBV5-4; d_call: NA; j_call: TRBJ1-2; cdr3_aa: CASSGTGTNYGYTF
clone_size: NA; v_call: TRBV3-1; d_call: NA; j_call: TRBJ1-1; cdr3_aa: CASSREALTEAFF
clone_size: NA; v_call: TRBV12-3/TRBV12-4; d_call: NA; j_call: TRBJ1-1; cdr3_aa: CASSSSTANMNTEAFF
clone_size: once; v_call: TRBV11-2; d_call: NA; j_call: TRBJ2-7; cdr3_aa: CASSSYRVRYEQYF